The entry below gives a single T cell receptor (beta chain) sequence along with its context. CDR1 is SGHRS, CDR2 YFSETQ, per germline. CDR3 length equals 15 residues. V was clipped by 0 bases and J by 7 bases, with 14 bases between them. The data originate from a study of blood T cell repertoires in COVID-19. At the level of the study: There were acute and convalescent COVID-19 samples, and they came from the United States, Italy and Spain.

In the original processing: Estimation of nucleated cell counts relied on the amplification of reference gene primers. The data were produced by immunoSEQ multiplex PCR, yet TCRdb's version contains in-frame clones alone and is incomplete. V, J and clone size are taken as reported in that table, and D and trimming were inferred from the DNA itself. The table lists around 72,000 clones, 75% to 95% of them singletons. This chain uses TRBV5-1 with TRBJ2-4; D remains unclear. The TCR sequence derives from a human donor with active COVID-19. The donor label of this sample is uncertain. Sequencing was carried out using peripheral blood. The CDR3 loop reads CASSLDLALQNIQYF. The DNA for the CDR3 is TGCGCCAGCAGCTTGGACCTCGCTCTTCAGAACATTCAGTACTTC.